Here is one TCR beta chain with its context. Treatment described: approximately 18 received Ad26.COV2.S at low or high dose, single or two shots; 5 received placebo; per-sample allocation not given. Sampling was done on day 63 after the first vaccine or placebo injection. The data were produced by immunoSEQ multiplex PCR, yet TCRdb's version contains in-frame clones alone and is incomplete. The sample lists approximately 300,000 clones, around 84% occurring once. The sample originates from a study of Ad26.COV2.S vaccination and SARS-CoV-2 variants. The CDR3 has 12 amino acids. The V end was cut by 1 base, the J end by 7 bases, with 7 bases between. CDR1 and CDR2 from the germline V gene are LGHNT and FRNRAP.

The TCR originated in a person aged 18 to 59 who received the Ad26.COV2.S COVID-19 vaccine or a placebo. Material: peripheral blood, obtained in a trial of Ad26.COV2.S vaccine versus placebo. The chain carries TRBV12-5 and TRBJ1-2; D gene unclear. CDR3 region: CASGLEGGGYTF. DNA of the CDR3: TGTGCTAGTGGTTTGGAAGGCGGTGGCTACACCTTC.